The clone carrying this TCR beta chain was observed at least ten times. The data derive from a study of glioma-infiltrating T cells. The iRepertoire nested amplicon-rescue multiplex PCR amplified TCR alpha and beta CDR3s from RNA. TCRdb ran MiXCR on the multiplex PCR reads and lists one entry per CDR3 protein. Of 40,000 or so distinct CDR3 sequences detected, 20% to 25% appear once; the ten largest clones hold 6% to 7%. This TCR derives from a human donor with low-grade glioma or glioblastoma, undergoing nonglioma brain surgery, or in good health (not recorded which). Sequences were obtained from glioma tissue, nonneoplastic brain tissue, or PBMCs (not recorded which).

The CDR3 DNA sequence: TGTGCCACCAGTGACTCGGTGACCCAGTACTTC. Its protein product is CATSDSVTQYF. V usage is TRBV24-1 and J usage is TRBJ2-5; no reliable D call. The germline gives CDR1 KGHDR, CDR2 SFDVKD. The CDR3 covers 11 residues. V was clipped by 4 bases and J by 7 bases, with 6 bases between them.